The rows below give T cell receptor beta chains drawn from one sample of a study of tumor-infiltrating lymphocytes in primary liver carcinoma. TCRdb ran MiXCR on the multiplex PCR reads and lists one entry per CDR3 protein. The table records fewer than 350,000 distinct CDR3 sequences, approximately 65% of them present only once. Sequenced: peripheral blood. Source of these receptors: a man aged 35 to 55 with primary liver carcinoma and hepatitis B virus infection. The CDR3 runs from the conserved cysteine through the conserved F or W. The D gene is left open where the match is weak. Only some rows state a clone size, as once, few, many or a class for expanded clones.

j_call d_call v_call clone_size cdr3_aa cdr3_nt
TRBJ2-5 TRBD2 TRBV5-1 - CASSPRTSGISETQYF TGCGCCAGCAGCCCGAGAACTAGCGGGATCTCAGAGACCCAGTACTTC
TRBJ2-1 TRBD2 TRBV11-2 many CASGVGTSFGNEQFF TGTGCCAGCGGCGTCGGGACTAGCTTCGGGAATGAGCAGTTCTTC
TRBJ2-5 - TRBV7-9 - CASSWAASETQYF TGTGCCAGCAGCTGGGCAGCTTCCGAGACCCAGTACTTC
TRBJ2-1 TRBD1 TRBV7-9 - CASRGSGQGLEEQFF TGTGCCAGCAGGGGATCGGGACAGGGGTTGGAGGAGCAGTTCTTC
TRBJ2-7 TRBD2 TRBV28 - CASTEGLAGGYPYEQYF TGTGCCAGCACCGAAGGACTAGCGGGAGGGTATCCCTACGAGCAGTACTTC
TRBJ2-5 - TRBV7-9 - CASSLAGGVEIQYF TGTGCCAGCAGCTTAGCGGGAGGAGTGGAGATCCAGTACTTC
TRBJ1-5 - TRBV6-5 many CASSYSWRRQPQHF TGTGCCAGCAGTTACTCGTGGCGGCGTCAGCCCCAGCATTTT
TRBJ2-7 - TRBV11-2 - CASSLVGQLIPSYEQYF TGTGCCAGCAGCCTAGTAGGGCAGCTAATTCCCTCCTACGAGCAGTACTTC
TRBJ2-1 TRBD2 TRBV11-2 few CAISLSGRLSSYNEQFF TGTGCTATCAGCCTAAGCGGGAGATTAAGCTCCTACAATGAGCAGTTCTTC
TRBJ1-1 - TRBV9 - CASSVGHGGTEAFF TGTGCCAGCAGCGTGGGACATGGGGGCACTGAAGCTTTCTTT
TRBJ2-3 - TRBV11-2 few CASSLSRFLNTDTQYF TGTGCGAGCAGCCTAAGCAGATTTCTAAACACAGATACGCAGTATTTT
TRBJ1-4 - TRBV4-1 - CATSQVQGISTANEKLFF TGCGCCACCAGCCAAGTCCAGGGGATCTCTACGGCTAATGAAAAACTGTTTTTT
TRBJ2-1 - TRBV5-1 once CASGLGGTSSYNEQFF TGCGCCAGCGGCTTAGGGGGTACGAGCTCCTACAATGAGCAGTTCTTC
TRBJ2-2 TRBD1 TRBV25-1 - CAIEPGQEVSRMNTGELFF TGTGCCATCGAGCCGGGACAGGAAGTCTCCCGAATGAACACCGGGGAGCTGTTTTTC
TRBJ1-1 - TRBV24-1 few CATIETRDTEAFF TGTGCCACCATTGAGACCCGTGACACTGAAGCTTTCTTT
TRBJ2-1 - TRBV6-2/TRBV6-3 - CACGDRGFEQFF TGTGCCTGCGGGGACAGAGGGTTCGAGCAGTTCTTC
TRBJ1-1 - TRBV30 - CAWGDRRAGGAFF TGTGCCTGGGGAGACAGGAGAGCTGGAGGAGCTTTCTTT
TRBJ2-2 TRBD2 TRBV5-1 few CASKDSGSLLTGELFF TGCGCCAGCAAGGATAGCGGGAGTCTATTAACCGGGGAGCTGTTTTTT
TRBJ2-2 TRBD2 TRBV11-2 many CASSQAGGGANTGELFF TGTGCCAGCAGCCAAGCGGGGGGCGGGGCGAACACCGGGGAGCTGTTTTTT
TRBJ1-2 - TRBV11-2 many CASSRQVANYGYTF TGTGCCAGCAGTCGACAGGTAGCTAACTATGGCTACACCTTC
TRBJ2-2 TRBD1 TRBV7-9 - CASSLAGTGNTGELIF TGTGCCAGCAGCTTAGCCGGGACAGGAAACACCGGGGAGCTGATTTTT
TRBJ2-2 - TRBV11-2 - CASSSISGRGIGKLFF TGTGCCAGCAGTTCCATTTCGGGGAGAGGGATCGGGAAGCTGTTTTTT
TRBJ1-5 - TRBV12-3/TRBV12-4 - CASSLVNSNQPRHF TGTGCCAGCAGTCTTGTTAATAGCAATCAGCCCCGGCATTTT
TRBJ1-4 - TRBV6-5 once CSSSLGVTNEKLFF TGTTCCAGCAGTTTAGGCGTAACTAATGAAAAACTGTTTTTT
TRBJ2-1 TRBD1 TRBV14 few CASSQDGQGAYNEQFF TGTGCCAGCAGCCAGGACGGTCAGGGGGCCTACAATGAGCAGTTCTTC
TRBJ2-7 TRBD2 TRBV5-6 - CANSFPGGREQYF TGTGCCAACAGCTTTCCGGGAGGGCGCGAGCAGTACTTC
TRBJ1-6 TRBD1 TRBV6-5 many CASSYSQGASSPLHF TGTGCCAGCAGTTACTCGCAGGGGGCGAGTTCACCCCTCCACTTT
TRBJ2-7 TRBD2 TRBV6-1 few CASSQLAVSYEQYF TGTGCCAGCAGTCAACTAGCGGTCTCCTACGAGCAGTACTTC
TRBJ1-5 - TRBV6-1 - CASSESTPDGNQPQHF TGTGCCAGCAGTGAATCGACACCGGATGGCAATCAGCCCCAGCACTTT